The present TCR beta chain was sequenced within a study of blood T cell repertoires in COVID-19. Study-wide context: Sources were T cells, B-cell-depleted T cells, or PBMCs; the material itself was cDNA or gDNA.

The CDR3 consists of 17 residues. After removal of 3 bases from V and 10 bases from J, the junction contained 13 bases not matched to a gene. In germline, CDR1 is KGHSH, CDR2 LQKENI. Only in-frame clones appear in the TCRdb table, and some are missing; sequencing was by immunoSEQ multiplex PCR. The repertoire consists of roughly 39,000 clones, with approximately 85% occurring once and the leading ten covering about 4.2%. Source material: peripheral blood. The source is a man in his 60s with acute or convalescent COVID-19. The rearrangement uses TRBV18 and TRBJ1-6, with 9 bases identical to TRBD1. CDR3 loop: CASSPATSGTGKSPLHF. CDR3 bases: TGTGCCAGCTCACCTGCAACATCCGGGACAGGGAAATCACCCCTCCACTTT.